The 9 T cell receptor beta chains listed next were all sequenced from one sample in a study of CD8 T cells in Susac syndrome. Reverse transcription of 0.5 to 1 ug RNA was performed with random hexamers. TCRdb called the immunoSEQ multiplex PCR reads again in MiXCR, with one record for every CDR3 protein. The sample contains about 150,000 distinct CDR3 sequences, approximately 96% of which appear only once. What was sequenced was CD4+ T cells from PBMCs. The receptors come from a human donor with Susac syndrome.

This chain connects TRBV18 to TRBJ2-7; D may be TRBD1 (6 bases). The CDR3 has 13 amino acids. Germline-derived CDR1 and CDR2 are KGHSH and LQKENI. Trimming shortened V by 3 bases and J by 3 bases, and 9 bases separated the two germline ends. The CDR3 loop reads CASSPGTHYEQYF. The CDR3 DNA reads as TGTGCCAGCTCACCCGGGACACACTACGAGCAGTACTTC.

V gene TRBV5-6 combines with J gene TRBJ1-1; D is unclear. Germline V gene lookup returns CDR1 SGHDT and CDR2 YYEEEE. CDR3 length: 14 residues. Trimming cost V 1 base and J 0 bases, with 7 bases left between them. The CDR3 bases are TGTGCCAGCAGCTTGTATGGGGTGAACACTGAAGCTTTCTTT. Translating it yields CASSLYGVNTEAFF.

This sequence joins TRBV3-1 and TRBJ2-5, with D hard to call. This CDR3 comprises 15 residues. Germline values: CDR1 LGHDT, CDR2 YNNKEL (reference sequence). V was pared by 4 bases and J by 0 bases, with 12 bases between. This CDR3 reads CASSLDARYQETQYF. The CDR3 bases are TGTGCCAGCAGCCTTGATGCCAGGTACCAAGAGACCCAGTACTTC.

This clonotype was detected once. J is TRBJ2-3 and V is TRBV15; weak D call: TRBD2 (5 bases). This CDR3 contains 15 residues. In germline, CDR1 is LNHNV, CDR2 YYDKDF (reference sequence). V was pared by 3 bases and J by 3 bases, with 13 bases between. CDR3 protein: CATSRNIGGTDTQYF. The CDR3 DNA is TGTGCCACCAGCAGGAACATAGGAGGTACAGATACGCAGTATTTT. Full variable domain (missing parts from reference TRBV15 and TRBJ2-3): DAMVIQNPRYQVTQFGKPVTLSCSQTLNHNVMYWYQQKSSQAPKLLFHYYDKDFNNEADTPDNFQSRRPNTSFCFLDIRSPGLGDTAMYLCATSRNIGGTDTQYFGPGTRLTVL.

The chain recombines TRBV2 with TRBJ2-1, with no clear D. Germline CDR1 SNHLY, CDR2 FYNNEI. V lost 6 bases and J lost 8, with 14 bases in between. The CDR3 extends over 13 amino acids. The CDR3 DNA sequence: TGTGCCAGCAGCCCATTAGTAAGTGATGAGCAGTTCTTC. Translated, it gives CASSPLVSDEQFF.

This clonotype was seen more than once but under ten times. The chain employs TRBV11-2 and TRBJ2-7; D possibly corresponds to TRBD1 (6 bases). The ends were cut back, 2 bases at V and 2 bases at J, with 10 bases in the middle. Germline V gives CDR1 SGHAT, CDR2 FQNNGV. The CDR3 runs 14 residues. CDR3 DNA sequence: TGTGCCAGCAGCTTACGGGGACACCCCTACGAGCAGTACTTC. Residues: CASSLRGHPYEQYF.

This clonotype came up once. The genes are TRBV4-1 and TRBJ2-5; TRBD2 matches 9 bases. V shed 0 bases and J 2 bases; nucleotides not matched to a gene: 7. The CDR3 is 17 amino acids. Germline CDR1 and CDR2: MGHRA and YSYEKL. The CDR3 DNA reads as TGCGCCAGCAGCCAAGATTTAGCCCTAGCGGGGCAAGAGACCCAGTACTTC. Translated, it gives CASSQDLALAGQETQYF.

The chain is built from TRBV15 and TRBJ1-2; D remains unclear. The CDR3 covers 13 residues. V was shortened by 0 bases and J by 3 bases, with 5 bases between the two germline ends. The V gene's germline CDR1 is LNHNV and CDR2 YYDKDF (reference sequence). The DNA for the CDR3 is TGTGCCACCAGCAGAGAAGGTGACTATGGCTACACCTTC. Encoded protein: CATSREGDYGYTF.

This sequence joins TRBV20-1 and TRBJ2-1; no definite D call. The CDR3 is 10 amino acids. Germline V gene lookup returns CDR1 DFQATT and CDR2 SNEGSKA (reference sequence). V lost 6 bases to trimming and J lost 12 bases, with 12 bases between them. CDR3 protein: CSAKELGQFF. The CDR3 DNA reads as TGCAGTGCAAAGGAGCTTGGGCAGTTCTTC.